These 29 T cell receptor beta chains originate from one sample sequenced in a study of blood T cell repertoires in COVID-19. Produced via immunoSEQ multiplex PCR; TCRdb's table is partial and in-frame only. The sample consists of 250,000 to 300,000 clones, approximately 86% of them appearing once. The source material was peripheral blood. The origin of the receptors is a man in his late teens or twenties with active or convalescent COVID-19.

The chain recombines TRBV7-6 with TRBJ2-2, with 10 bases matching TRBD1. The CDR3 sequence is 16 residues long. The germline V gene encodes CDR1 SGHVS and CDR2 FNYEAQ. J lost 7 bases, V lost 2 bases, and 7 bases had no gene match. CDR3: CASSLRQGASGGELFF. CDR3 in DNA: TGTGCCAGCAGCTTAAGACAGGGGGCTTCTGGCGGGGAGCTGTTTTTT.

This clone appeared a few times. The chain is built from TRBV10-3 and TRBJ2-5, with a weak D call TRBD2 (5 bases). The V end was cut by 2 bases, the J end by 0 bases, with 10 bases between. The germline V gene has CDR1 ENHRY and CDR2 SYGVKD. The CDR3 spans 15 residues. In nucleotides, the CDR3 is TGTGCCATCAGTGAGGGACTCCAGTACCAAGAGACCCAGTACTTC. This sequence encodes CAISEGLQYQETQYF.

This chain connects TRBV19 to TRBJ2-1, with 13 bases that match TRBD2. CDR3 length: 15 amino acids. V dropped 6 bases and J dropped 9; count of bases not matched to a gene: 8. Germline assignment: CDR1 LNHDA and CDR2 SQIVND (reference sequence). CDR3 loop: CASSRTSGSRREQFF. The CDR3 region has the DNA TGTGCCAGTAGCCGGACTAGCGGGAGTCGACGTGAGCAGTTCTTC.

V is TRBV7-2 and J is TRBJ2-3; perhaps TRBD2 as D (5 bases). V shed 3 bases and J shed 3 bases, with 10 bases lying between them. CDR1 is SGHTA, CDR2 FQGNSA, per germline. This CDR3 region has 14 residues. CDR3 protein: CASSFRRTTDTQYF. CDR3 DNA sequence: TGTGCCAGCAGCTTTCGCAGGACTACAGATACGCAGTATTTT. Variable domain in full (rest from reference TRBV7-2 and TRBJ2-3): GAGVSQSPSNKVTEKGKDVELRCDPISGHTALYWYRQSLGQGLEFLIYFQGNSAPDKSGLPSDRFSAERTGGSVSTLTIQRTQQEDSAVYLCASSFRRTTDTQYFGPGTRLTVL.

This chain links TRBV24-1 with TRBJ2-7, with a possible D match to TRBD2 (5 bases). The germline V gene encodes CDR1 KGHDR and CDR2 SFDVKD. V lost 3 bases and J 0 bases, leaving 8 bases between the germline ends. The CDR3 runs to 14 residues. The CDR3 loop reads CATSDGGLSYEQYF. As DNA, the CDR3 is TGTGCCACCAGTGATGGCGGGCTCTCCTACGAGCAGTACTTC.

This clone was detected once. The junction differs from germline at one of its ends, possibly a read error. This sequence joins TRBV7-7 and TRBJ2-5, with D possibly being TRBD2 (6 bases). The CDR3 spans 13 residues. Germline V gene data show CDR1 as SSHAT and CDR2 as FNYEAQ (reference sequence). CDR3 sequence: CASSLGGEETQYF. The CDR3 bases are TGTGCTAGCAGCTTAGGCGGGGAAGAGACCCAGTACTTC.

This CDR3 is CAWSHQGQGQHEQYF. CDR3 sequence (DNA): TGTGCCTGGAGCCATCAGGGACAGGGTCAGCACGAGCAGTACTTC. The rearrangement joins TRBV30 to TRBJ2-7, with 9 positions matching TRBD1. CDR1 and CDR2 (germline): GTSNPN, SVGIG (reference sequence). This CDR3 has 15 residues. Trimming took 3 bases from V and 5 from J; bases not matched to a gene: 11.

This clone was seen more than once but under ten times. CDR3 amino acids: CASSTGTGGREAFF. The CDR3 nucleotides are TGTGCCAGCAGTACCGGGACAGGGGGCCGTGAAGCTTTCTTT. J is TRBJ1-1 and V is TRBV2, with 12 positions matching TRBD1. Germline loops: CDR1 SNHLY, CDR2 FYNNEI. The CDR3 is 14 amino acids. V shed 5 bases and J 7 bases; nucleotides not matched to a gene: 5.

This clone has a single count. The rearrangement uses TRBV21-1 and TRBJ1-1; the D call of TRBD1 is as the table states it, not checked on the DNA. TRBV21-1 is a known pseudogene. This CDR3 is 19 amino acids long. In DNA, the CDR3 is TGTGCCAGCAGGCAGGATGGTCTTCAGACACCACGCATGAACACTGAAGCTTTCTTT. It translates to CASRQDGLQTPRMNTEAFF.

This chain links TRBV5-5 with TRBJ1-5; 8 bases are shared with TRBD1. This CDR3 spans 17 amino acids. Unmatched junction bases numbered 9, after V lost 4 bases and J lost 0 bases. CDR1 and CDR2 from the germline V gene are SGHKS and YYEKEE (reference sequence). This CDR3 reads CASSAGTGSYSNQPQHF. Written as DNA, the CDR3 is TGTGCCAGCAGCGCCGGGACAGGAAGTTATAGCAATCAGCCCCAGCATTTT.

The rearrangement links TRBV3-1 (or the pseudogene TRBV3-2) to TRBJ1-4; D might be TRBD1 (5 bases). The CDR3 is 14 amino acids. Trimming took 2 bases from V and 13 from J, leaving 17 bases between them. Per the germline V gene, CDR1 is LGHDT and CDR2 is YNNKEL (reference sequence). CDR3 protein: CASSQRGAGKGLFF. The DNA for the CDR3 is TGTGCCAGCAGCCAAAGGGGCGCGGGAAAAGGACTGTTTTTT.

J is TRBJ2-3 and V is TRBV7-9; 10 bases agree with TRBD1. Trimming took 5 bases from V and 4 from J; bases not matched to a gene: 6. This CDR3 region has 15 residues. Germline CDR1 is SEHNR and CDR2 is FQNEAQ (reference sequence). The CDR3 here is CASSKGTGVADTQYF. The CDR3 DNA reads as TGTGCCAGCAGCAAGGGGACAGGGGTCGCAGATACGCAGTATTTT.

The rearrangement links TRBV6-5 to TRBJ1-1, with D possibly being TRBD1 (6 bases). CDR3 length: 16 amino acids. Between the trimmed V and J ends, which lost 2 bases and 10 bases, there was a span of 23 bases. Germline V lookup: CDR1 MNHEY, CDR2 SVGAGI. The CDR3, as DNA: TGTGCCAGCAGTTACGGCCAGGGGAGTTTGGGATTGGGAGCTTTCTTT. It specifies CASSYGQGSLGLGAFF.

The V gene is TRBV7-9, the J gene TRBJ2-7, with 7 nucleotides matching TRBD1. The CDR3 extends over 13 amino acids. After removal of 5 bases from V and 6 bases from J, the junction contained 7 bases not matched to a gene. In germline, CDR1 is SEHNR, CDR2 FQNEAQ (reference sequence). The CDR3 loop is CASSVTTGIEQYF. DNA for the CDR3: TGTGCCAGCAGCGTAACGACAGGGATCGAGCAGTACTTC.

This chain links TRBV7-2 with TRBJ2-1, with 11 bases fitting TRBD2. CDR1 is SGHTA, CDR2 FQGNSA, per germline. V shed 4 bases, J shed 8 bases, and the junction held 7 bases outside the gene matches. The CDR3 covers 15 residues. The CDR3 spells CASSSRLAGYDEQFF. The CDR3 DNA reads TGTGCCAGCAGCTCACGACTAGCGGGATACGATGAGCAGTTCTTC.

The chain couples TRBV9 to TRBJ2-2; 7 bases match TRBD2. Germline-derived CDR1 and CDR2 are SGDLS and YYNGEE. J gave up 5 bases and V 4 bases, and 8 bases lay outside the gene matches. CDR3 length: 15 amino acids. Here the CDR3 reads CASSFWGGPTGELFF. The CDR3, as DNA: TGTGCCAGCAGCTTTTGGGGGGGTCCGACCGGGGAGCTGTTTTTT.

V is TRBV7-8 and J is TRBJ2-2; D gene uncertain. Germline values: CDR1 SGHVS, CDR2 FQNEAQ. The CDR3 contains 12 residues. Trimming cost V 5 bases and J 8 bases, with 9 bases left between them. CDR3 loop: CASSPRLGELFF. CDR3 sequence (DNA): TGTGCCAGCAGCCCCAGGCTGGGGGAGCTGTTTTTT.

The V call is TRBV24-1, the J call TRBJ2-2; 10 bases map to TRBD2. The CDR3 covers 15 residues. Germline V gene sequence: CDR1 KGHDR, CDR2 SFDVKD. Losses at the gene ends were 5 bases for V and 4 bases for J; bases not matched to a gene: 3. This CDR3 reads CATSVGTSVTGELFF. CDR3 DNA sequence: TGTGCCACCAGTGTGGGGACTAGCGTCACCGGGGAGCTGTTTTTT.

The V and J genes are TRBV9 and TRBJ1-2, with TRBD1 matching over 9 bases. The CDR3 spans 13 residues. The junction had 8 bases not matched to a gene; V was cut back by 6 bases and J by 8 bases. Germline V gives CDR1 SGDLS, CDR2 YYNGEE. Written as DNA, the CDR3 is TGTGCCAGCAATACTCCGACAGGGGGGGGCTACACCTTC. This codes for CASNTPTGGGYTF.

CDR3 coding DNA: TGCGCCAGCAGCCTTAGACTAGCGGGGGGTTACAATGAGCAGTTCTTC. It yields the protein CASSLRLAGGYNEQFF. The chain joins TRBV5-1 to TRBJ2-1; TRBD2 matches at 13 bases. CDR3 length: 16 residues. The V segment lost 4 bases and the J segment 4 bases; nucleotides outside the gene matches: 5. The germline V gene has CDR1 SGHRS and CDR2 YFSETQ.

This chain links TRBV11-3 with TRBJ2-1; no firm D call. Germline loops: CDR1 SGHNT, CDR2 YENEEA. V was cut by 5 bases and J by 9 bases, with 11 bases left in between. This CDR3 is 12 amino acids long. The CDR3 nucleotides are TGTGCCAGCAGCCAAGCAGGTAGTGAGCAGTTCTTC. Translation: CASSQAGSEQFF.

V gene TRBV7-9 combines with J gene TRBJ2-3; D may be TRBD2 (5 bases). The germline V gene encodes CDR1 SEHNR and CDR2 FQNEAQ (reference sequence). The CDR3 has 16 amino acids. Trimming cost V 7 bases and J 3 bases, with 20 bases left between them. CDR3 sequence: CASTSGVGLITDTQYF. DNA for the CDR3: TGTGCCAGCACCTCCGGGGTGGGCCTCATTACAGATACGCAGTATTTT.

The chain uses TRBV15 and TRBJ2-4; possible D gene TRBD2, 5 bases. Per germline, CDR1 LNHNV and CDR2 YYDKDF (reference sequence). Between the trimmed V and J ends, which lost 1 base and 7 bases, there was a span of 20 bases. The CDR3 is made up of 17 amino acids. The CDR3 is CATSRGPLWIEGNIQYF. As DNA, the CDR3 is TGTGCCACCAGCAGAGGGCCGTTATGGATAGAGGGTAACATTCAGTACTTC.

The rearrangement links TRBV5-1 to TRBJ2-1, with a weak D call TRBD1 (5 bases). Germline V lookup: CDR1 SGHRS, CDR2 YFSETQ. V lost 0 bases, J lost 7 bases, and 17 bases lay in between. CDR3 length: 16 amino acids. CDR3 loop: CASSLDRPSRVNEQFF. The DNA for the CDR3 is TGCGCCAGCAGCTTGGATCGGCCAAGCAGGGTTAATGAGCAGTTCTTC.

This chain connects TRBV6-2 or TRBV6-3 to TRBJ2-4; D uncertain. The germline V gene has CDR1 MNHEY and CDR2 SVGEGT. The CDR3 sequence is 12 residues long. Trimming took off 6 bases at V and 2 bases at J, with 5 bases between the two ends. This CDR3 reads CASSLSKNIQYF. The CDR3 nucleotides are TGTGCCAGCAGCTTATCCAAAAACATTCAGTACTTC.

The J gene is TRBJ2-1, the V gene TRBV9; 10 bases fit TRBD2. V lost 0 bases, J lost 3 bases, and 9 bases stayed unmatched. Germline-derived CDR1 and CDR2 are SGDLS and YYNGEE. The CDR3 contains 18 residues. The CDR3 region is CASSVGAAGGLLYNEQFF. DNA of the CDR3: TGTGCCAGCAGCGTAGGGGCAGCGGGGGGGCTTCTCTACAATGAGCAGTTCTTC.

V usage is TRBV6-5 and J usage is TRBJ2-7, with a possible D match to TRBD2 (7 bases). CDR3 length: 15 amino acids. The V gene lost 2 bases and the J gene lost 3 bases, with 14 bases spanning the gap. Germline assignment: CDR1 MNHEY and CDR2 SVGAGI. The CDR3, as DNA: TGTGCCAGCAGTTACAGCGGGACGGGACACTACGAGCAGTACTTC. Translating gives CASSYSGTGHYEQYF.

This clone came up a few times. The chain has TRBV2 and TRBJ1-1, with D maybe TRBD1 (5 bases). The CDR3 consists of 14 residues. CDR1 SNHLY and CDR2 FYNNEI come from the germline V gene. Between the trimmed V and J ends, which lost 9 bases and 3 bases, there was a span of 17 bases. Written as DNA, the CDR3 is TGTGCCAGTAGGAATGACAGAGGCTACACTGAAGCTTTCTTT. Its translation is CASRNDRGYTEAFF.

The chain links TRBV3-1 (or the pseudogene TRBV3-2) to TRBJ2-3, with TRBD2 matching over 10 bases. Germline trimming cut 10 bases from V and 0 bases from J; bases unmatched to any gene: 4. The CDR3 spans 14 residues. The germline CDR1 and CDR2 sequences are LGHDT and YNNKEL (reference sequence). CDR3 DNA: TGTGCCACCCAGACTAGCGGGAGCACAGATACGCAGTATTTT. Residues: CATQTSGSTDTQYF.